This T cell receptor (beta chain) emerged from a study of cytomegalovirus exposure and HLA in healthy donors. The germline V gene has CDR1 MNHEY and CDR2 SVGAGI. V was shortened by 0 bases and J by 0 bases, with 11 bases between the two germline ends. The CDR3 is made up of 16 amino acids. The PCR had 60 Vbeta and 13 Jbeta primers. Method: immunoSEQ multiplex PCR; TCRdb's copy keeps in-frame clones and lacks some. The table records roughly 200,000 clones, around 74% of them present only once. The V call is TRBV6-5, the J call TRBJ1-2; the D gene is possibly TRBD1 (5 bases). This TCR was sampled from a male donor in good health and CMV-seronegative. The sequencing sample was made of PBMCs. CDR3 nucleotides: TGTGCCAGCAGTTACTCAGGGGCGCCAGCTAACTATGGCTACACCTTC. This codes for CASSYSGAPANYGYTF.